The 27 T cell receptor beta chains given below trace back to one sample, sequenced in a study of T cell responses to AZD1222 COVID-19 vaccine (dated by TCRdb to about 2021). What this sample's time point label stands for: baseline before first vaccination. Libraries were built with the immunoSEQ multiplex PCR assay. TCRdb mirrors the immuneACCESS table, restricted to in-frame sequences. Some clones are absent from its copies; in checked studies, under half trace to an unresolved V gene, and the reason for the others is unknown. This sample is represented by tens of thousands of clones; about three quarters of them were singletons. Roughly 12% of the sample goes to the ten largest clones. Sample: peripheral blood, taken on day 0 of AZD1222 vaccination. These receptor sequences come from an adult in good health.

The rearrangement links TRBV5-5 to TRBJ1-5, with 8 positions matching TRBD1. With V trimmed by 0 bases and J by 11 bases, 4 bases remained unmatched. This CDR3 spans 13 amino acids. The germline V gene encodes CDR1 SGHKS and CDR2 YYEKEE (reference sequence). The CDR3 sequence: CASSLVSGGSQHF. The CDR3 nucleotides read TGTGCCAGCAGCTTGGTATCAGGGGGCTCCCAGCATTTT.

This clone appeared a few times. DNA for the CDR3: TGTGCCTGGAGTGGGCTAGGGACTAGAGTCGATGAGCAGTTCTTC. It translates to CAWSGLGTRVDEQFF. The chain employs TRBV30 and TRBJ2-1; 8 bases match TRBD2. The germline gives CDR1 GTSNPN, CDR2 SVGIG (reference sequence). The CDR3 contains 15 residues. The ends lost 1 base at V and 8 bases at J; junction bases unmatched: 10.

The chain is built from TRBV7-2 and TRBJ1-1, with D maybe TRBD1 (6 bases). This CDR3 has 16 residues. Trimming took 5 bases from V and 6 from J, leaving 22 bases between them. CDR1 SGHTA and CDR2 FQGNSA come from the germline V gene. As DNA, the CDR3 is TGTGCCAGCAGCGTAATTCCACAGGGTGAGTTAGCTGAAGCTTTCTTT. It yields the protein CASSVIPQGELAEAFF.

The CDR3: CASSQASGETQYF. CDR3 coding DNA: TGCGCCAGCAGCCAAGCTAGCGGGGAGACCCAGTACTTC. J is TRBJ2-5 and V is TRBV4-3, with 8 bases lining up with TRBD2. The CDR3 contains 13 residues. CDR1 and CDR2 (germline): LGHNA, YSLEER. The ends lost 1 base at V and 5 bases at J; junction bases unmatched: 0.

By sample share, this clone is large. CDR3 coding DNA: TGTGCCAGCAGCTTAGAGGCGGGGCCCCGACCTTACGAGCAGTACTTC. Amino acid sequence: CASSLEAGPRPYEQYF. The chain recombines TRBV7-9 with TRBJ2-7; weak D call: TRBD2 (6 bases). V was cut by 1 base and J by 4 bases, with 17 bases left in between. There are 16 residues in the CDR3. Germline V lookup: CDR1 SEHNR, CDR2 FQNEAQ (reference sequence). Full variable domain (outside the CDR3, taken from reference TRBV7-9 and TRBJ2-7): DTGVSQNPRHKITKRGQNVTFRCDPISEHNRLYWYRQTLGQGPEFLTYFQNEAQLEKSRLLSDRFSAERPKGSFSTLEIQRTEQGDSAMYLCASSLEAGPRPYEQYFGPGTRLTVT.

This chain links TRBV25-1 with TRBJ2-2; maybe TRBD2 (6 bases). Trimming shortened V by 3 bases and J by 3 bases, and 17 bases separated the two germline ends. Germline V CDR1 and CDR2: MGHDK, SYGVNS. This CDR3 has 17 amino acids. The CDR3 nucleotides read TGTGCCAGCAGTGACTCTTTGGGGGGAGGTCACACCGGGGAGCTGTTTTTT. Its protein product is CASSDSLGGGHTGELFF.

The rearrangement links TRBV9 to TRBJ2-3; 9 bases map to TRBD2. The ends lost 2 bases at V and 0 bases at J; junction bases unmatched: 1. CDR3 length: 15 amino acids. In germline, CDR1 is SGDLS, CDR2 YYNGEE. The CDR3 nucleotides are TGTGCCAGCAGCGTCGGACTAGCGAGCACAGATACGCAGTATTTT. Amino acid sequence: CASSVGLASTDTQYF.

CDR3 nucleotide sequence: TGTGCCAGCAGCGTAGGGACAGAGAACACCGGGGAGCTGTTTTTT. It translates to CASSVGTENTGELFF. The chain uses TRBV11-2 and TRBJ2-2, with 7 bases fitting TRBD1. This CDR3 comprises 15 residues. Trimming took 5 bases from V and 1 from J; bases not matched to a gene: 4. Germline CDR1 is SGHAT and CDR2 is FQNNGV.

This clone was observed a few times. The same CDR3 also results from other DNA sequences found in this sample. V gene TRBV9 combines with J gene TRBJ2-7, with TRBD1 as a possible D gene (6 bases). Germline V lookup: CDR1 SGDLS, CDR2 YYNGEE. This CDR3 has 15 amino acids. The V end was cut by 0 bases, the J end by 2 bases, with 12 bases between. The CDR3 DNA reads as TGTGCCAGCAGCGTAGAACAGGGACCGACCTACGAGCAGTACTTC. Translated: CASSVEQGPTYEQYF. The variable domain in full, completed from reference TRBV9 and TRBJ2-7, reads DSGVTQTPKHLITATGQRVTLRCSPRSGDLSVYWYQQSLDQGLQFLIQYYNGEERAKGNILERFSAQQFPDLHSELNLSSLELGDSALYFCASSVEQGPTYEQYFGPGTRLTVT.

The chain combines TRBV11-2 with TRBJ2-1, with 9 bases identical to TRBD2. From germline, CDR1 is SGHAT and CDR2 FQNNGV. V lost 3 bases to trimming and J lost 6 bases; unmatched junction nucleotides: 9. This CDR3 region has 16 residues. This chain's CDR3 is CASSFGETSGSNEQFF. In DNA, the CDR3 is TGTGCCAGCAGCTTTGGCGAGACTAGCGGATCCAATGAGCAGTTCTTC.

This chain links TRBV5-1 with TRBJ1-4; 7 bases are a match to TRBD1. The germline V gene encodes CDR1 SGHRS and CDR2 YFSETQ. After removal of 4 bases from V and 8 bases from J, the junction contained 14 bases not matched to a gene. The CDR3 totals 16 residues. CDR3 amino acids: CASSGDSGSAWEKLFF. CDR3 DNA sequence: TGCGCCAGCAGCGGGGACAGTGGGTCCGCGTGGGAAAAACTGTTTTTT.

The chain joins TRBV11-2 to TRBJ1-1, with D hard to call. CDR3 length: 15 residues. From germline, CDR1 is SGHAT and CDR2 FQNNGV. The germline V and J ends were trimmed by 3 bases and 1 base, with 12 bases remaining between them. The chain's CDR3 is CASSFPLRENTEAFF. The CDR3 coding sequence is TGTGCCAGCAGCTTCCCCCTCCGGGAGAACACTGAAGCTTTCTTT. Based on the CDR3 plus reference TRBV11-2 and TRBJ1-1, the full variable domain is EAGVAQSPRYKIIEKRQSVAFWCNPISGHATLYWYQQILGQGPKLLIQFQNNGVVDDSQLPKDRFSAERLKGVDSTLKIQPAKLEDSAVYLCASSFPLRENTEAFFGQGTRLTVV.

The gene calls are TRBV6-4 and TRBJ2-4, with 10 nucleotides matching TRBD2. Germline lookup yields CDR1 MRHNA and CDR2 SNTAGT. The CDR3 contains 16 residues. Trimming cost V 2 bases and J 3 bases; bases outside gene matches: 4. CDR3 nucleotide sequence: TGTGCCAGCAGTGACAGCGGGGGGGCAGTCAAAAACATTCAGTACTTC. Its translation: CASSDSGGAVKNIQYF.

V and J are TRBV19 and TRBJ1-1; the D is unclear. Trimming took off 3 bases at V and 1 base at J, with 6 bases between the two ends. This CDR3 is built from 13 residues. Germline-derived CDR1 and CDR2 are LNHDA and SQIVND (reference sequence). The CDR3 here is CASSIAQNTEAFF. CDR3 coding DNA: TGTGCCAGTAGTATTGCCCAGAACACTGAAGCTTTCTTT.

This rearrangement joins TRBV12-3 or TRBV12-4 to TRBJ2-7; 8 positions match TRBD2. The V segment lost 6 bases and the J segment 5 bases; nucleotides outside the gene matches: 6. The CDR3 runs 13 residues. The CDR3 here is CASRKLGGDEQYF. CDR3 nucleotides: TGTGCCAGCAGGAAGCTCGGGGGGGACGAGCAGTACTTC.

The genes are TRBV15 and TRBJ2-7; 7 bases map to TRBD1. Losses at the gene ends were 1 base for V and 3 bases for J; bases not matched to a gene: 6. Germline V CDR1 and CDR2: LNHNV, YYDKDF (reference sequence). The CDR3 is made up of 15 amino acids. The chain's CDR3 is CATSRGPGGDYEQYF. DNA of the CDR3: TGTGCCACCAGCAGAGGGCCAGGGGGAGACTACGAGCAGTACTTC.

The chain recombines TRBV19 with TRBJ2-5; unclear D gene. CDR1 and CDR2 (germline): LNHDA, SQIVND (reference sequence). Trimming took off 4 bases at V and 2 bases at J, with 8 bases between the two ends. The CDR3 totals 13 residues. The CDR3 here is CASSRAVQETQYF. CDR3 nucleotides: TGTGCCAGTAGTAGGGCGGTTCAAGAGACCCAGTACTTC.

V gene TRBV4-2 combines with J gene TRBJ2-7; D is ambiguous. Germline assignment: CDR1 LGHNA and CDR2 YNFKEQ. This CDR3 has 15 amino acids. Trimming pared 0 bases from V and 0 bases from J, leaving 9 bases between. For the CDR3, the DNA is TGTGCCAGCAGCCAAGAATGGTCAGACTCCTACGAGCAGTACTTC. As protein: CASSQEWSDSYEQYF.

The chain uses TRBV12-3 or TRBV12-4 and TRBJ1-2, with 7 bases matching TRBD1. Losses at the gene ends were 6 bases for V and 4 bases for J; bases not matched to a gene: 5. This CDR3 spans 13 amino acids. The CDR3 bases are TGTGCCAGCAGCTTGGGACAGCTCTATGGCTACACCTTC. Encoded protein: CASSLGQLYGYTF.

The chain recombines TRBV2 with TRBJ1-4; D might be TRBD1 (6 bases). Germline V gene sequence: CDR1 SNHLY, CDR2 FYNNEI. The V gene lost 6 bases and the J gene lost 9 bases, with 23 bases spanning the gap. There are 16 residues in the CDR3. The CDR3: CASRRDTGTMKKKLFF. The CDR3 coding sequence is TGTGCCAGCAGGAGGGACACCGGGACCATGAAAAAAAAACTGTTTTTT.

The chain recombines TRBV7-3 with TRBJ2-3; 9 positions agree with TRBD2. Germline trimming cut 2 bases from V and 5 bases from J; bases unmatched to any gene: 5. The CDR3 runs 15 residues. Germline lookup yields CDR1 SGHTA and CDR2 FQGTGA. In DNA form, the CDR3 reads TGTGCCAGCAGCTTAGCGGGGGGGCTTTTAGATACGCAGTATTTT. It translates to CASSLAGGLLDTQYF.

The gene calls are TRBV27 and TRBJ2-5; D tentatively reads TRBD1 or TRBD2 (5 bases each). This CDR3 spans 14 amino acids. Trimming pared 5 bases from V and 11 bases from J, leaving 21 bases between. The V gene's germline CDR1 is MNHEY and CDR2 SMNVEV (reference sequence). The CDR3, as DNA: TGTGCCAGCAGTCGCACCGGGACGAACGAGGGACAGTACTTC. It translates to CASSRTGTNEGQYF.

This chain connects TRBV10-3 to TRBJ2-3; TRBD2 matches 9 bases. Trimming at V came to 0 bases and at J to 0 bases, leaving 10 bases not matched to a gene. CDR1 and CDR2 from the germline V gene are ENHRY and SYGVKD. The CDR3 runs 19 residues. CDR3 sequence (DNA): TGTGCCATCAGTGAGTCCGTGGCTAGCGGGGCCGAAAGCACAGATACGCAGTATTTT. Translating it yields CAISESVASGAESTDTQYF.

CDR3 in amino acids: CASGREDRGETQYF. The CDR3 DNA reads TGCGCCAGCGGCAGGGAGGACAGAGGAGAGACCCAGTACTTC. The J gene is TRBJ2-5, the V gene TRBV5-1; D is perhaps TRBD1 or TRBD2 (6 bases each). The CDR3 totals 14 residues. Trimming took 7 bases from V and 4 from J, leaving 17 bases between them. Germline V gene lookup returns CDR1 SGHRS and CDR2 YFSETQ.

CDR3 sequence reads: CANDYGYTF. The DNA of the CDR3 is TGTGCTAATGACTATGGCTACACCTTC. The rearrangement joins TRBV12-5 to TRBJ1-2; D gene unclear. V lost 10 bases, J lost 3 bases, and 3 bases lay in between. The CDR3 is 9 amino acids. Germline V gene lookup returns CDR1 LGHNT and CDR2 FRNRAP.

Only one count was recorded for this clone. J is TRBJ1-2 and V is TRBV29-1, with 8 bases lining up with TRBD1. CDR1 and CDR2 (germline): SQVTM, ANQGSEA. CDR3 length equals 13 residues. Trimming cost V 6 bases and J 4 bases; bases outside gene matches: 7. This CDR3 is CSVSGTGRYGYTF. CDR3 DNA: TGCAGCGTCTCCGGGACAGGCCGCTATGGCTACACCTTC.

V usage is TRBV28 and J usage is TRBJ1-1; the D is unclear. Trimming stripped 7 bases from V and 5 bases from J, with 14 bases between. The CDR3 spans 13 residues. Per germline, CDR1 MDHEN and CDR2 SYDVKM. The CDR3 spells CASKRVARTEAFF. CDR3 sequence (DNA): TGTGCCAGCAAGCGGGTGGCGAGGACTGAAGCTTTCTTT.